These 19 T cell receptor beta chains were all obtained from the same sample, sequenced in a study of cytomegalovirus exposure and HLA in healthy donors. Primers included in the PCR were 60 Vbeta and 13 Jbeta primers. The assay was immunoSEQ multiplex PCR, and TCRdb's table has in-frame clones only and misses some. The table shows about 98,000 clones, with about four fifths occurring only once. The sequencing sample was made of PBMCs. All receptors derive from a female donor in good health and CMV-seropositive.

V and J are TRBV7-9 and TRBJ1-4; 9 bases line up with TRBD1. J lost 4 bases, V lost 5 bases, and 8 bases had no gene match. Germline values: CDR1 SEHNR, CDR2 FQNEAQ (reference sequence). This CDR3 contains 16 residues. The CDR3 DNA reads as TGTGCCAGCAGCCTAGGACAGGGGCGATATAATGAAAAACTGTTTTTT. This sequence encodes CASSLGQGRYNEKLFF.

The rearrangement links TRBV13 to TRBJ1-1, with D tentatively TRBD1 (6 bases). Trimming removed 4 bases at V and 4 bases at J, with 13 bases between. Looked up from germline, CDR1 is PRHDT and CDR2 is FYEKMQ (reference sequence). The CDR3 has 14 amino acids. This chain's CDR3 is CASSSRQVSTEAFF. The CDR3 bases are TGTGCCAGCAGCTCCCGACAGGTTAGCACTGAAGCTTTCTTT.

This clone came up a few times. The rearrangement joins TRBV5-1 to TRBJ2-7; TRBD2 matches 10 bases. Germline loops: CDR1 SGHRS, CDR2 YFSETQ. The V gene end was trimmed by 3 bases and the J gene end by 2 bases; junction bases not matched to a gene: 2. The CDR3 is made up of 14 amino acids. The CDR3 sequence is CASSWTSGAYEQYF. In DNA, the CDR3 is TGCGCCAGCAGCTGGACTAGCGGCGCCTACGAGCAGTACTTC.

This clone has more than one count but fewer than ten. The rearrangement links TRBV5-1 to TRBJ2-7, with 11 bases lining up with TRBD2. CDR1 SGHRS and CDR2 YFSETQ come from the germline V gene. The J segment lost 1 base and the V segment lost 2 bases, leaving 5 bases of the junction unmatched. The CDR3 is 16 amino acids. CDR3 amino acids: CASSFTGTSGSYEQYF. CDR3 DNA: TGCGCCAGCAGCTTTACCGGGACTAGCGGTTCCTACGAGCAGTACTTC.

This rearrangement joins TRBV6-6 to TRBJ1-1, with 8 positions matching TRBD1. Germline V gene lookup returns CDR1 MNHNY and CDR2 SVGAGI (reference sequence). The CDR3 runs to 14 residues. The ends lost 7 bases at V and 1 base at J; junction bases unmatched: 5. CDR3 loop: CASTFDRGNTEAFF. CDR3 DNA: TGTGCCAGCACTTTCGACAGGGGGAACACTGAAGCTTTCTTT.

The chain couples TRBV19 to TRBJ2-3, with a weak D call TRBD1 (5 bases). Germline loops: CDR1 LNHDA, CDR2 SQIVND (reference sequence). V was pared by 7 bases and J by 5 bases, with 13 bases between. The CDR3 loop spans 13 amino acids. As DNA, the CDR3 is TGTGCCAGTACCCCGCAGGGCAGAGATACGCAGTATTTT. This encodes CASTPQGRDTQYF.

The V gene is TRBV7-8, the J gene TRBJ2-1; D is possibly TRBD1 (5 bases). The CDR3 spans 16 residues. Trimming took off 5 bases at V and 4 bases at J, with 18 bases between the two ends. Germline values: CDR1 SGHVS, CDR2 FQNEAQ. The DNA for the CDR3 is TGTGCCAGCAGCCCCAGAATGGGCAGGGATTACAATGAGCAGTTCTTC. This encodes CASSPRMGRDYNEQFF.

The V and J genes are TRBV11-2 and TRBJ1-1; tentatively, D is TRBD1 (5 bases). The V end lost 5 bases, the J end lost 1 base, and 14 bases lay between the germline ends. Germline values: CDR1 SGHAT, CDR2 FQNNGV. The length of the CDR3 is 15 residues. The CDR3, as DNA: TGTGCCAGCAGCCCGCCCCCCGGACAGAACACTGAAGCTTTCTTT. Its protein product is CASSPPPGQNTEAFF.

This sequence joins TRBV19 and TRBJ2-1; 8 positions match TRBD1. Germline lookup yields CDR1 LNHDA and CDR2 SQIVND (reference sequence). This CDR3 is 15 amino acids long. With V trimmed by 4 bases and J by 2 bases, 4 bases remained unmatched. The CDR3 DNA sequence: TGTGCCAGTAGTAGCACAGGGGGTACCTACAATGAGCAGTTCTTC. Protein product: CASSSTGGTYNEQFF.

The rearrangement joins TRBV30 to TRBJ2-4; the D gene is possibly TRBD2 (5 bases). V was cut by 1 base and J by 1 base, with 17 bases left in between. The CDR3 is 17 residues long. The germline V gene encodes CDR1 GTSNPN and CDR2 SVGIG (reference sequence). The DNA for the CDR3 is TGTGCCTGGAGTGACTTAGGAGAGGGATGGGCCAAAAACATTCAGTACTTC. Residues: CAWSDLGEGWAKNIQYF.

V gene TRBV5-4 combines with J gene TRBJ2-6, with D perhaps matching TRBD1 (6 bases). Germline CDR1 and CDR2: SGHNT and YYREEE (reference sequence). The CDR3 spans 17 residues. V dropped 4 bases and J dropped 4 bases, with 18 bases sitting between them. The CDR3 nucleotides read TGTGCCAGCAGCCAATCAGACAGGATCGGAGGGGCCAACGTCCTGACTTTC. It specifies CASSQSDRIGGANVLTF.

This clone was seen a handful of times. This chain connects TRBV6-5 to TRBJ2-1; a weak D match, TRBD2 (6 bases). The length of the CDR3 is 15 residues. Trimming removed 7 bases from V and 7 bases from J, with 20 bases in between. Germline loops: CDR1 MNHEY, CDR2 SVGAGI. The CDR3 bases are TGTGCCAGCACCAGGAGGCGGGAAGACCGGAATGAGCAGTTCTTC. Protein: CASTRRREDRNEQFF.

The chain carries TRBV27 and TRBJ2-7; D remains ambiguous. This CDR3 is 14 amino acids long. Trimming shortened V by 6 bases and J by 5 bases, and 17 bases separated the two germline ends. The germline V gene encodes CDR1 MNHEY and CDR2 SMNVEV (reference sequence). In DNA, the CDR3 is TGTGCCAGCAGGGTGGCTTTCCCTCCCCACGAGCAGTACTTC. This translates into CASRVAFPPHEQYF.

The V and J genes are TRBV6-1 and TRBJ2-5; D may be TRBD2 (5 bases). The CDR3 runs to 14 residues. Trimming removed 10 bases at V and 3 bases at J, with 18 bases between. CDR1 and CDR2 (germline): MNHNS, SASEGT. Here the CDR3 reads CAIAFGLAKETQYF. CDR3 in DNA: TGTGCCATTGCATTCGGGCTAGCTAAAGAGACCCAGTACTTC.

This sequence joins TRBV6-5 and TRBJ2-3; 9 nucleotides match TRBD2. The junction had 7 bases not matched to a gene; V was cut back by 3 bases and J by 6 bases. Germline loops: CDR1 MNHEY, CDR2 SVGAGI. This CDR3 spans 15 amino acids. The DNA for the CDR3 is TGTGCCAGCAGTTATAGCGGGGGACGCGGCGATACGCAGTATTTT. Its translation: CASSYSGGRGDTQYF.

CDR3 DNA sequence: TGTGCCAGCACTACAGGGCTGCCTAATGAAAAACTGTTTTTT. It is translated as CASTTGLPNEKLFF. This sequence joins TRBV6-1 and TRBJ1-4, with a tentative D call TRBD1 (6 bases). The ends were cut back, 7 bases at V and 3 bases at J, with 12 bases in the middle. This CDR3 is built from 14 residues. Looked up from germline, CDR1 is MNHNS and CDR2 is SASEGT.

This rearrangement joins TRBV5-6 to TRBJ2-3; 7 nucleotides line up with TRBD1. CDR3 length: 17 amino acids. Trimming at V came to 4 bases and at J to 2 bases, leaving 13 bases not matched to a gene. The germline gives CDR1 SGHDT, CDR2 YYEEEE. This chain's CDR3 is CASSLGQVFYTTDTQYF. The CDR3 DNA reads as TGTGCCAGCAGCCTAGGACAGGTTTTCTATACCACAGATACGCAGTATTTT.

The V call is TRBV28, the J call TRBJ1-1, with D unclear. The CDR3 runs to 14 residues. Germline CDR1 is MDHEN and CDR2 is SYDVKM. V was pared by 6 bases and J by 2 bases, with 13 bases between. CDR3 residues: CASRILRKNTEAFF. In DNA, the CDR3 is TGTGCCAGCAGGATACTACGGAAAAACACTGAAGCTTTCTTT. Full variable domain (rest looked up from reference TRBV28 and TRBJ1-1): DVKVTQSSRYLVKRTGEKVFLECVQDMDHENMFWYRQDPGLGLRLIYFSYDVKMKEKGDIPEGYSVSREKKERFSLILESASTNQTSMYLCASRILRKNTEAFFGQGTRLTVV.

This chain's CDR3 is CASSFAGGTGELFF. The CDR3 DNA is TGTGCCAGCAGCTTTGCGGGAGGGACCGGGGAGCTGTTTTTT. This rearrangement joins TRBV5-4 to TRBJ2-2, with 9 bases fitting TRBD2. V trimming: 2 bases; J trimming: 5 bases; junction bases outside the gene matches: 1. This CDR3 spans 14 amino acids. The germline V gene has CDR1 SGHNT and CDR2 YYREEE (reference sequence).